This TCR beta chain was documented in a study of blood T cell repertoires in COVID-19. About the research overall: Whether acute or convalescent, the COVID-19 samples came from the United States, Italy and Spain. The cDNA or gDNA used as material had been derived from T cells, B-cell-depleted T cells, or PBMCs.

Original handling: Reference gene primer amplification gave estimated nucleated cell counts. Using immunoSEQ multiplex PCR, the repertoire was profiled, and TCRdb retains in-frame clones only, with some absent. For V, J and clone size, that table is used; D and trimming come from the DNA. The data contain about 140,000 clones, 80% of them singletons. This clone came up once. V was pared by 5 bases and J by 10 bases, with 10 bases of the junction left unmatched. Germline CDR1 reads SGHAT; CDR2 reads FQNNGV. This CDR3 comprises 14 residues. The TCR originated in a man aged 65 to 79 who had recovered from COVID-19. Material for sequencing was peripheral blood. The chain couples TRBV11-2 to TRBJ2-3, with 9 positions matching TRBD2. CDR3 sequence: CASSRELAGGPQYF. The CDR3 coding sequence is TGTGCCAGCAGCCGTGAATTGGCGGGAGGGCCGCAGTATTTT.